This T cell receptor (beta chain) derives from a study of cytomegalovirus exposure and HLA in healthy donors. Between the trimmed V and J ends, which lost 6 bases and 2 bases, there was a span of 11 bases. Germline assignment: CDR1 KGHSH and CDR2 LQKENI. The CDR3 is made up of 13 amino acids. With regard to this clone: Its specificity is unknown.

PCR was performed using 60 Vbeta and 13 Jbeta primers. This table comes from immunoSEQ multiplex PCR, and its TCRdb copy is limited to in-frame clones, with some not included. Of around 200,000 clones listed, roughly 60% are singletons. The study's findings and limits: High specificity and sensitivity for cytomegalovirus status were reported for the classifier. Cytomegalovirus association was listed for approximately 150 TCR beta chains.

The sequenced sample consisted of PBMCs. This TCR came from a man between 35 and 55 years old in good health and CMV-seronegative. The chain joins TRBV18 to TRBJ2-7; tentatively, D is TRBD1 (6 bases). The CDR3 nucleotides are TGTGCCAGCTCTACAGGGTCCCCCTACGAGCAGTACTTC. Translated: CASSTGSPYEQYF.